A single sample gave rise to the 30 T cell receptor beta chains below, sequenced in a study of beta chain features in type 1 diabetes. What was sequenced were expressed TCRB transcripts, since all of the isolated RNA had been reverse transcribed. The table came from immunoSEQ multiplex PCR; TCRdb's copy has only in-frame clones and leaves some out. The repertoire holds around 250,000 clones, with 25% to 30% as singletons. Material: central memory CD4+ T cells from blood. Receptors were obtained from a man aged 25-45 years in good health.

This sequence joins TRBV25-1 and TRBJ2-7; D ambiguous. Germline V gene sequence: CDR1 MGHDK, CDR2 SYGVNS. V gave up 10 bases and J gave up 4 bases, with 17 bases separating them. The CDR3 contains 13 residues. The CDR3 sequence is CATTRGSGYEQYF. The CDR3 DNA sequence: TGTGCCACTACCAGAGGCTCTGGATACGAGCAGTACTTC.

V gene TRBV7-9 combines with J gene TRBJ2-7; D call uncertain. Between the trimmed V and J ends, which lost 6 bases and 0 bases, there was a span of 12 bases. Looked up from germline, CDR1 is SEHNR and CDR2 is FQNEAQ (reference sequence). There are 14 residues in the CDR3. The CDR3 is CASSIARSSYEQYF. The CDR3 coding sequence is TGTGCCAGCAGTATCGCACGAAGCTCCTACGAGCAGTACTTC.

The chain carries TRBV11-2 and TRBJ1-2; 7 bases map to TRBD1. CDR3 length: 14 residues. Trimming cost V 5 bases and J 4 bases; bases outside gene matches: 7. The germline CDR1 and CDR2 sequences are SGHAT and FQNNGV. CDR3 amino acids: CASSPQGRGYGYTF. CDR3 in DNA: TGTGCCAGCAGCCCACAGGGGAGGGGCTATGGCTACACCTTC.

The gene calls are TRBV20-1 and TRBJ2-5; D is ambiguous. Germline loops: CDR1 DFQATT, CDR2 SNEGSKA (reference sequence). Trimming took off 6 bases at V and 5 bases at J, with 10 bases between the two ends. The CDR3 contains 11 residues. The CDR3 DNA reads as TGCAGTGCGACCACCCGGGAGACCCAGTACTTC. Its translation: CSATTRETQYF.

Comment on this clone: Other DNA sequences in the same sample also yield this CDR3. The rearrangement links TRBV2 to TRBJ2-7; D might be TRBD2 (5 bases). This CDR3 has 13 amino acids. Germline V lookup: CDR1 SNHLY, CDR2 FYNNEI. The V and J ends lost 4 bases and 0 bases respectively, with 7 bases between them. CDR3 in amino acids: CASSGGSSYEQYF. CDR3 in DNA: TGTGCCAGCAGTGGAGGGAGCTCCTACGAGCAGTACTTC.

This clone occurred a few times. V is TRBV7-2 and J is TRBJ2-5, with 7 bases that match TRBD2. The CDR3 has 15 residues. V lost 1 base to trimming and J lost 0 bases; unmatched junction nucleotides: 2. Germline CDR1 and CDR2: SGHTA and FQGNSA. The CDR3 bases are TGTGCCAGCAGCTTAGGGGGAGGGGACCAAGAGACCCAGTACTTC. This sequence encodes CASSLGGGDQETQYF.

The rearrangement uses TRBV20-1 and TRBJ2-7, with D tentatively TRBD1 (5 bases). Germline V lookup: CDR1 DFQATT, CDR2 SNEGSKA (reference sequence). CDR3 length: 11 amino acids. Trimming pared 5 bases from V and 7 bases from J, leaving 12 bases between. CDR3 bases: TGCAGTGCTCCCGCCAAGGGGGAGCAGTACTTC. It encodes CSAPAKGEQYF.

This clone was picked up many times. V is TRBV12-5 and J is TRBJ2-5; D is undetermined. V was pared by 8 bases and J by 9 bases, with 22 bases between. Germline-derived CDR1 and CDR2 are LGHNT and FRNRAP. The CDR3 extends over 14 amino acids. The CDR3 nucleotides read TGTGCTAGTCAAAGTCAGGTGACGGGTAAGGCCCAGTACTTC. Protein: CASQSQVTGKAQYF.

The sample holds a few counts of this clone. The chain recombines TRBV19 with TRBJ2-7; perhaps TRBD1 as D (6 bases). V lost 8 bases, J lost 3 bases, and 17 bases lay in between. Germline V CDR1 and CDR2: LNHDA, SQIVND (reference sequence). The CDR3 totals 14 residues. CDR3 protein: CASGSTGTSYEQYF. The CDR3 DNA reads TGTGCCAGTGGAAGCACAGGGACCAGCTACGAGCAGTACTTC.

V gene TRBV9 combines with J gene TRBJ2-3, with TRBD2 identical over 14 bases. Germline V lookup: CDR1 SGDLS, CDR2 YYNGEE. V dropped 7 bases and J dropped 6; count of bases not matched to a gene: 19. The CDR3 has 19 amino acids. CDR3 nucleotide sequence: TGTGCCAGCGCCAGAGCAGTGGGACTAGCGGGAGTATTCCCCGATACGCAGTATTTT. Translated: CASARAVGLAGVFPDTQYF.

This chain joins TRBV9 and TRBJ2-3; 8 bases fit TRBD2. CDR1 and CDR2 (germline): SGDLS, YYNGEE. Trimming took 4 bases from V and 2 from J; bases not matched to a gene: 9. The CDR3 extends over 16 amino acids. The DNA for the CDR3 is TGTGCCAGCAGCAACTTTGTAGCGGGGTTCACAGATACGCAGTATTTT. Protein product: CASSNFVAGFTDTQYF.

The chain recombines TRBV7-9 with TRBJ2-3; D ambiguous. Trimming shortened V by 0 bases and J by 6 bases, and 10 bases separated the two germline ends. This CDR3 comprises 14 residues. Per the germline V gene, CDR1 is SEHNR and CDR2 is FQNEAQ (reference sequence). This CDR3 reads CASSLAGPEDTQYF. Written as DNA, the CDR3 is TGTGCCAGCAGCTTAGCAGGGCCAGAGGATACGCAGTATTTT.

This clone was seen more than once but under ten times. CDR3 amino acids: CASSLGGQDTQYF. As DNA, the CDR3 is TGTGCCAGCAGCTTAGGCGGGCAAGATACGCAGTATTTT. The rearrangement joins TRBV7-9 to TRBJ2-3, with D tentatively TRBD2 (5 bases). Trimming left V 1 base short and J 5 bases short, with 7 bases between. Germline assignment: CDR1 SEHNR and CDR2 FQNEAQ (reference sequence). This CDR3 has 13 amino acids.

This sequence joins TRBV25-1 and TRBJ2-7; no firm D call. CDR3 length: 15 residues. Germline CDR1 and CDR2: MGHDK and SYGVNS. Between the trimmed V and J ends, which lost 2 bases and 2 bases, there was a span of 13 bases. In nucleotides, the CDR3 is TGTGCCAGCAGTGAACCGGGCGGTGGCCCCTACGAGCAGTACTTC. This codes for CASSEPGGGPYEQYF.

This chain links TRBV25-1 with TRBJ2-3, with TRBD2 matching 10 bases. V lost 2 bases, J lost 1 base, and 6 bases stayed unmatched. The CDR3 length is 17 residues. Germline V gene sequence: CDR1 MGHDK, CDR2 SYGVNS. The CDR3 DNA reads as TGTGCCAGCAGTGAAACTAGCGGGGTGGACGGCACAGATACGCAGTATTTT. This translates into CASSETSGVDGTDTQYF.

The chain combines TRBV30 with TRBJ2-2; 11 bases line up with TRBD2. CDR3 size: 15 residues. Germline V lookup: CDR1 GTSNPN, CDR2 SVGIG (reference sequence). V trimming: 4 bases; J trimming: 0 bases; junction bases outside the gene matches: 1. The CDR3 protein is CAWKGLAANTGELFF. DNA for the CDR3: TGTGCCTGGAAGGGACTAGCGGCGAACACCGGGGAGCTGTTTTTT. The full variable domain, in which reference TRBV30 and TRBJ2-2 provide the parts outside the CDR3, is SQTIHQWPATLVQPVGSPLSLECTVEGTSNPNLYWYRQAAGRGLQLLFYSVGIGQISSEVPQNLSASRPQDRQFILSSKKLLLSDSGFYLCAWKGLAANTGELFFGEGSRLTVL.

This clone was observed many times. The rearrangement links TRBV7-8 to TRBJ2-1, with TRBD2 as a possible D gene (6 bases). The CDR3 sequence is 15 residues long. Trimming left V 4 bases short and J 9 bases short, with 19 bases between. Germline-derived CDR1 and CDR2 are SGHVS and FQNEAQ. CDR3 sequence (DNA): TGTGCCAGCAGCTATAGGGCAACTAGCATCGGTGAGCAGTTCTTC. Protein sequence: CASSYRATSIGEQFF.

V gene TRBV29-1 combines with J gene TRBJ1-2, with 7 positions matching TRBD1. Trimming at V came to 5 bases and at J to 8 bases, leaving 5 bases not matched to a gene. CDR3 length: 11 amino acids. Germline CDR1 reads SQVTM; CDR2 reads ANQGSEA. Written as DNA, the CDR3 is TGCAGCGTTACAGGGGTAGAGGGCTACACCTTC. Its protein product is CSVTGVEGYTF.

The chain joins TRBV28 to TRBJ2-2; 7 bases map to TRBD2. V lost 6 bases, J lost 2 bases, and 3 bases stayed unmatched. The CDR3 has 14 residues. Germline V gives CDR1 MDHEN, CDR2 SYDVKM. CDR3 nucleotide sequence: TGTGCCAGCAGGAGGACTAGAAACACCGGGGAGCTGTTTTTT. Its protein product is CASRRTRNTGELFF.

This clone was observed a handful of times. This chain connects TRBV29-1 to TRBJ2-3; D remains ambiguous. Germline V lookup: CDR1 SQVTM, CDR2 ANQGSEA. The ends were cut back, 4 bases at V and 0 bases at J, with 11 bases in the middle. The CDR3 has 14 residues. The CDR3 DNA follows: TGCAGCGTTGTCAGGAGTAGAAGCACAGATACGCAGTATTTT. Translated: CSVVRSRSTDTQYF.

The genes are TRBV28 and TRBJ2-5; D may match TRBD1 or TRBD2 (5 bases each). V was pared by 6 bases and J by 4 bases, with 18 bases between. The CDR3 extends over 15 amino acids. Germline V lookup: CDR1 MDHEN, CDR2 SYDVKM. The CDR3 bases are TGTGCCAGCAGCCCCTACGACTACGACAGAGAGACCCAGTACTTC. Translated: CASSPYDYDRETQYF.

This clone was recorded a few times. The V call is TRBV7-2, the J call TRBJ2-7; D gene ambiguous. The CDR3 is 16 amino acids. V lost 0 bases to trimming and J lost 3 bases, with 15 bases between them. Germline CDR1 is SGHTA and CDR2 is FQGNSA. In DNA form, the CDR3 reads TGTGCCAGCAGCTTAGCCTCCACCTTACTAAACTACGAGCAGTACTTC. Translation: CASSLASTLLNYEQYF.

The chain employs TRBV7-2 and TRBJ2-1, with TRBD2 matching over 7 bases. After removal of 5 bases from V and 4 bases from J, the junction contained 11 bases not matched to a gene. The CDR3 covers 16 residues. Germline V gives CDR1 SGHTA, CDR2 FQGNSA. CDR3 sequence reads: CASSTHPSGGYNEQFF. The CDR3 nucleotides read TGTGCCAGCAGCACCCACCCCTCCGGGGGGTACAATGAGCAGTTCTTC.

J is TRBJ2-3 and V is TRBV10-2; 9 bases map to TRBD1. Germline CDR1 is WSHSY and CDR2 is SAAADI. The V segment lost 5 bases and the J segment 4 bases; nucleotides outside the gene matches: 10. CDR3 size: 16 residues. CDR3 DNA sequence: TGCGCCAGCAGTAACCGGGACAGGGTTGGTCCAGATACGCAGTATTTT. It codes for CASSNRDRVGPDTQYF.

The chain has TRBV18 and TRBJ2-1; no firm D call. This CDR3 is 17 amino acids long. V gave up 6 bases and J gave up 1 base, with 19 bases separating them. Germline assignment: CDR1 KGHSH and CDR2 LQKENI. In DNA, the CDR3 is TGTGCCAGCTCTCCGATTGGGCAGGCCTTATCCTACAATGAGCAGTTCTTC. It translates to CASSPIGQALSYNEQFF.

This clone was detected a few times. V is TRBV7-2 and J is TRBJ1-6; D not certain. The CDR3 spans 12 residues. Germline V gives CDR1 SGHTA, CDR2 FQGNSA. Trimming took 6 bases from V and 2 from J, leaving 2 bases between them. CDR3 DNA: TGTGCCAGCAGTCCCTATAATTCACCCCTCCACTTT. Protein sequence: CASSPYNSPLHF.

This clone was counted a few times. The gene calls are TRBV6-1 and TRBJ2-1; 9 positions agree with TRBD1. Per the germline V gene, CDR1 is MNHNS and CDR2 is SASEGT. The V gene end was trimmed by 4 bases and the J gene end by 4 bases; junction bases not matched to a gene: 8. There are 16 residues in the CDR3. The CDR3 bases are TGTGCCAGCAGTGGATCCGGGACAGGGACTTACAATGAGCAGTTCTTC. Its protein product is CASSGSGTGTYNEQFF.

There are a few counts of this clone. The limits of the CDR3 on the DNA are not certain, so only TCRdb's listed CDR3 is given. The rearrangement joins TRBV28 to TRBJ1-1; the table's D call of TRBD1 was not tested on the DNA. The CDR3 is 15 residues long, counting both termini. Germline-derived CDR1 and CDR2 are MDHEN and SYDVKM. CDR3: CASSTSGHGYGEAFF.

There are a few counts of this clone. J is TRBJ2-7 and V is TRBV30; D unresolved. Germline assignment: CDR1 GTSNPN and CDR2 SVGIG (reference sequence). Trimming stripped 0 bases from V and 5 bases from J, with 14 bases between. CDR3 length: 14 residues. In DNA, the CDR3 is TGTGCCTGGAGTGTAGGCCAGTCCGTCCACGAGCAGTACTTC. Translating gives CAWSVGQSVHEQYF.

This rearrangement joins TRBV25-1 to TRBJ2-1; 9 positions match TRBD2. The germline V gene encodes CDR1 MGHDK and CDR2 SYGVNS. Trimming cost V 2 bases and J 0 bases; bases outside gene matches: 8. This CDR3 has 18 residues. The CDR3 DNA is TGTGCCAGCAGTGAAGGTAACCTAGCGGGGAGCTCCTACAATGAGCAGTTCTTC. Translating it yields CASSEGNLAGSSYNEQFF.